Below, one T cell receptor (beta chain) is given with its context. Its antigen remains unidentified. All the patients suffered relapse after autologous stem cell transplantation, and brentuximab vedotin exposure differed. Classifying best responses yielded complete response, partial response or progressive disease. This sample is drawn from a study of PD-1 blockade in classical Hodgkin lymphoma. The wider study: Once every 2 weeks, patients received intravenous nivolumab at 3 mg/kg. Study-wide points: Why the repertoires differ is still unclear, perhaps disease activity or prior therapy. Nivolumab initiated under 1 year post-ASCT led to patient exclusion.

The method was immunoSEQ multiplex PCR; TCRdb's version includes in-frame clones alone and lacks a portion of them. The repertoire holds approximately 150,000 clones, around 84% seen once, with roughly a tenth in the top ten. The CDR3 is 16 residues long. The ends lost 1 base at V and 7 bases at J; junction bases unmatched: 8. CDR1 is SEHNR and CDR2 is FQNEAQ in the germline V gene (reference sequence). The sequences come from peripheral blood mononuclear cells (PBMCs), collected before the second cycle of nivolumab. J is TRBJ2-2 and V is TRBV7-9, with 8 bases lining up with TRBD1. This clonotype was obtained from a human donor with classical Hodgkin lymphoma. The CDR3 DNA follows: TGTGCCAGCAGCTTAGAAGGGACAGGACTTAGCGGGGAGCTGTTTTTT. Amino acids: CASSLEGTGLSGELFF.